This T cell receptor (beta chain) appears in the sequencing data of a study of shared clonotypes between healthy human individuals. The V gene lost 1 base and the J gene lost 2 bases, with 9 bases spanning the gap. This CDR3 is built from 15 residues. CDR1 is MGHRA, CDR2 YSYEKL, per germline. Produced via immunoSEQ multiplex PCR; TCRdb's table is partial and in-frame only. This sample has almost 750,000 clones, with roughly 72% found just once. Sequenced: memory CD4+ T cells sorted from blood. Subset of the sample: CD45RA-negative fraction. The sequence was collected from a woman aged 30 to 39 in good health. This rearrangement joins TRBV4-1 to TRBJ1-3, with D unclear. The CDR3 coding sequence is TGCGCCAGCAGCCAAGCCATAGGACCTGGAAACACCATATATTTT. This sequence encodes CASSQAIGPGNTIYF.